This T cell receptor (beta chain) was sequenced in a study of blood T cell repertoires in COVID-19. The overall study: The origin of the acute and convalescent COVID-19 samples was the United States, Italy and Spain. T cells, B-cell-depleted T cells, or PBMCs supplied cDNA or gDNA.

Per the original data handling: Amplification of reference gene primers was used by the study to estimate nucleated cell counts. Using immunoSEQ multiplex PCR, the repertoire was profiled, and TCRdb retains in-frame clones only, with some absent. V and J calls and clone size come straight from that table; D and trimming were deduced from the DNA. The table shows about 62,000 clones, with approximately 86% occurring only once. CDR1 is KGHSH and CDR2 is LQKENI in the germline V gene. The CDR3 totals 16 residues. V lost 3 bases, J lost 4 bases, and 17 bases lay in between. V gene TRBV18 combines with J gene TRBJ2-3; TRBD1 might be the D (6 bases). The sequence came from an older man with acute or convalescent COVID-19. Sequencing input: peripheral blood. CDR3 region: CASSPEGQLRADTQYF. The CDR3, as DNA: TGTGCCAGCTCACCCGAGGGACAATTACGCGCAGATACGCAGTATTTT.